The rows below give T cell receptor beta chains drawn from one sample of a study of early T cells in non-severe SARS-CoV-2 infection. Using its own MiXCR run on the 5' RACE reads, TCRdb lists one record per CDR3 protein. Here the sample spans around 80,000 distinct CDR3 sequences, over 10% being singletons. The sequencing input was whole blood. The receptor source for this set is an adult who was a healthcare worker with PCR-confirmed SARS-CoV-2 infection or an uninfected control (not recorded which). Both conserved end residues are part of each CDR3. The order of the fields is V gene, CDR3 protein.

TRBV7-2	CASSLSGYSAYNEQFF
TRBV10-3	CAISEDLTSPQHF
TRBV7-9	CASSSPTGAKGEKLFF
TRBV5-5	CASSHGPQETQYF
TRBV29-1	CSVVYDEQFF
TRBV7-6	CASSPVGRSVHEQYF
TRBV6-5	CASRRAIPTSGSHNEQFF
TRBV6-5	CASSYSRMNTEAFF
TRBV19	CASSDRTYGYTF
TRBV27	CASSGPPGLAGDRNYNEQFF
TRBV29-1	CSVVSPNGVNEQFF
TRBV2	CASSPGLAEGQETQYF
TRBV7-3	CASRDRPLPNYGYTF
TRBV5-1	CASSSGTGKETQYF
TRBV20-1	CSATPRDRGIQPQHF
TRBV18	CASSSTPAGSSYEQYF
TRBV30	CAWTGQSISYEQYF
TRBV7-2	CASSLRVGDQPQHF
TRBV30	CAWKSGSDEQYF
TRBV11-2	CASSRTLVETQYF
TRBV20-1	CSAPAGTVNGYTF
TRBV18	CASSPGAGGIYGYTF
TRBV20-1	CSARMGNEQYF
TRBV6-5	CASSPRGTSGHEQYF
TRBV29-1	CSVGDRFYEQYF
TRBV3-1	CASSQDLRATGELFF
TRBV9	CASSLEGAGELFF
TRBV5-5	CASSVTGGNEKLFF
TRBV20-1	CSAPPYPRNTDTQYF
TRBV21-1	CASSKGTGGFSYNEQFF
TRBV7-2	CASSLMLAGGELQPQHF
TRBV2	CASRAGTGERKLFF
TRBV10-3	CAIRADSENTDTQYF
TRBV21-1	CASNPGLAFAYEQYF
TRBV4-1	CASSQDAYSSGDTQYF
TRBV25-1	CASSVAPGTEAFF
TRBV20-1	CSARELNFEQYF
TRBV20-1	CSAREATNEKLFF
TRBV6-1	CASSVDRLYDYTF
TRBV20-1	CSASRDRGRNEQFF
TRBV29-1	CSDKAPRQGMSNQPQHF